The subject of this entry is one T cell receptor beta chain. Its antigen is as yet unknown. The PCR ran on 60 Vbeta and 13 Jbeta primers. Per the authors' pipeline: Counted up in a later analysis, unique TCR beta chains came to about 80 million, with around 11 million shared. TCRdb's table, derived via immunoSEQ multiplex PCR, lists solely in-frame clones and lacks some. The V and J calls and clone size come from that table; D and trimming were worked out from the DNA. The sample holds under 200,000 clones, around 82% seen once. The source of the sample is a study of cytomegalovirus exposure and HLA in healthy donors. Notes on the study in general: In vitro checks showed that a few CMV-associated chains really do target CMV antigens.

The CDR3 extends over 17 amino acids. V shed 10 bases and J 6 bases; nucleotides not matched to a gene: 12. In germline, CDR1 is LNHDA, CDR2 SQIVND (reference sequence). The TCR was taken from a boy between 2 and 10 years old in good health and CMV-seronegative. V gene TRBV19 combines with J gene TRBJ2-1; 16 bases fit TRBD2. Sequences were obtained from PBMCs. CDR3 coding DNA: TGTGCCACCAAGCAAACCGGGACTAGCGGGAGGGCCAATGAGCAGTTCTTC. It yields the protein CATKQTGTSGRANEQFF.